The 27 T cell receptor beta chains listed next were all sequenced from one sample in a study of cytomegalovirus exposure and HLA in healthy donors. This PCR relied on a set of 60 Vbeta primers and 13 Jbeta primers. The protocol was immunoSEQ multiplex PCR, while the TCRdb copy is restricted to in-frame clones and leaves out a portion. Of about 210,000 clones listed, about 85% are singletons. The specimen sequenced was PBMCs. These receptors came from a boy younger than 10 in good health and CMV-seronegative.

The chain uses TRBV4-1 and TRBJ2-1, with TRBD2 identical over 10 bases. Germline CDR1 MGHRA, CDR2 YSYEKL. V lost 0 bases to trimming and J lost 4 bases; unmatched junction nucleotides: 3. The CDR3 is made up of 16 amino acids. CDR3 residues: CASSQDRTSGYNEQFF. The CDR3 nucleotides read TGCGCCAGCAGCCAAGACAGGACTAGCGGATACAATGAGCAGTTCTTC.

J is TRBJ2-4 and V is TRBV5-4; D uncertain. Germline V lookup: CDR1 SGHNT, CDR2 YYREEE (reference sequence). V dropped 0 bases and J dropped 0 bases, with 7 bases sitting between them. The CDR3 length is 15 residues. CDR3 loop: CASSLDGLAKNIQYF. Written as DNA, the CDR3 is TGTGCCAGCAGCTTGGACGGTCTAGCCAAAAACATTCAGTACTTC.

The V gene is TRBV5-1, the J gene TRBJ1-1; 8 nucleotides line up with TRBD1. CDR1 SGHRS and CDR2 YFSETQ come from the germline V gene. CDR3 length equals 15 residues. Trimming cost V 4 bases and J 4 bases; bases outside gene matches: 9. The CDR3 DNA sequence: TGCGCCAGCAGCGTGGACAGGGCCCGGACCACTGAAGCTTTCTTT. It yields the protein CASSVDRARTTEAFF.

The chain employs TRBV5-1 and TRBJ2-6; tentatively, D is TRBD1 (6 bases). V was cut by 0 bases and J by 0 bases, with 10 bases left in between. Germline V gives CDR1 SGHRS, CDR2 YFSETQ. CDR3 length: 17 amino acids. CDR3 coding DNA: TGCGCCAGCAGCTTGGCACAGGGTTTCTCTGGGGCCAACGTCCTGACTTTC. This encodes CASSLAQGFSGANVLTF.

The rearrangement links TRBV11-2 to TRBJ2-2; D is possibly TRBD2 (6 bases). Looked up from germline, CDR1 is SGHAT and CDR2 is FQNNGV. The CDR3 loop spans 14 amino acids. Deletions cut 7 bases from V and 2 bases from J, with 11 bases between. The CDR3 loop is CASTYGGNTGELFF. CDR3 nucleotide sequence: TGTGCCAGCACCTACGGGGGTAACACCGGGGAGCTGTTTTTT.

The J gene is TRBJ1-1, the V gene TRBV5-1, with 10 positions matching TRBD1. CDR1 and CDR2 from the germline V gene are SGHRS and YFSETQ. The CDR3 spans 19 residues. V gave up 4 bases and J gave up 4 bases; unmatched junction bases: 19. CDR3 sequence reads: CASSTTFPGQGRSATEAFF. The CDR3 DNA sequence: TGCGCCAGCAGCACCACTTTCCCGGGACAGGGGAGGTCGGCCACTGAAGCTTTCTTT.

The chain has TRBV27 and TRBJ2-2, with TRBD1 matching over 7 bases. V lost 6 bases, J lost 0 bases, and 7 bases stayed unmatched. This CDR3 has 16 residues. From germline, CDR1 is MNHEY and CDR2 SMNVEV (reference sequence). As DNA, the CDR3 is TGTGCCAGCAGCCCCCGGACAGGCGCGAACACCGGGGAGCTGTTTTTT. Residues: CASSPRTGANTGELFF.

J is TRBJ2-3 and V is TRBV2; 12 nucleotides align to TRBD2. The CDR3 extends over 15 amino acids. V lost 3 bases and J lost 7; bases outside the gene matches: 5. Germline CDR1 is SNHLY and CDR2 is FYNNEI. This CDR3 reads CASSEASGRGHTQYF. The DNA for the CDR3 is TGTGCCAGCAGTGAGGCTAGCGGGAGGGGTCATACGCAGTATTTT.

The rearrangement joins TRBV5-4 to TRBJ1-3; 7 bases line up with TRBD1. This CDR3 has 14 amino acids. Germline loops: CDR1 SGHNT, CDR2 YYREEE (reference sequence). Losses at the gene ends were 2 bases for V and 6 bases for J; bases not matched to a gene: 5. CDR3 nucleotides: TGTGCCAGCAGCTTCACAGGGGCAGAAAACACCATATATTTT. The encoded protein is CASSFTGAENTIYF.

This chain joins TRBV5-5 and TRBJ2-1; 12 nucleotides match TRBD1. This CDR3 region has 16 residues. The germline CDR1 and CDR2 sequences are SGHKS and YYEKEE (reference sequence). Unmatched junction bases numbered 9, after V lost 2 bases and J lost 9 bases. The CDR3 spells CASSFNGTGGKGEQFF. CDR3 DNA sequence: TGTGCCAGCAGCTTCAATGGGACAGGGGGCAAAGGTGAGCAGTTCTTC. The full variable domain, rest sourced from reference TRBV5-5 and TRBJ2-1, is DAGVTQSPTHLIKTRGQQVTLRCSPISGHKSVSWYQQVLGQGPQFIFQYYEKEERGRGNFPDRFSARQFPNYSSELNVNALLLGDSALYLCASSFNGTGGKGEQFFGPGTRLTVL.

In DNA, the CDR3 is TGCAGCGTTGTGGGCCTAGCTGGGTTCTACGAGCAGTACTTC. As protein: CSVVGLAGFYEQYF. This chain joins TRBV29-1 and TRBJ2-7; the D gene is possibly TRBD2 (5 bases). The CDR3 spans 14 residues. V lost 4 bases, J lost 3 bases, and 16 bases lay in between. The germline gives CDR1 SQVTM, CDR2 ANQGSEA.

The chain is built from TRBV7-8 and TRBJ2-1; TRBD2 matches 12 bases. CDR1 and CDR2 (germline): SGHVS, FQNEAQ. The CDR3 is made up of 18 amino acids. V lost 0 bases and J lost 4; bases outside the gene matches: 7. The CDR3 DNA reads TGTGCCAGCAGCTTAGCGCGCCTAGCGGGGGGGCTATACAATGAGCAGTTCTTC. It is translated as CASSLARLAGGLYNEQFF.

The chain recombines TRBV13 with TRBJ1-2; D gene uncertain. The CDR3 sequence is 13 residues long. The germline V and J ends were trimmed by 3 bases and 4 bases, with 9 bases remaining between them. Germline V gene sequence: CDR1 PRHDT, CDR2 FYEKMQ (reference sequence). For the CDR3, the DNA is TGTGCCAGCAGCTTTAAACACCTCTATGGCTACACCTTC. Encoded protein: CASSFKHLYGYTF.

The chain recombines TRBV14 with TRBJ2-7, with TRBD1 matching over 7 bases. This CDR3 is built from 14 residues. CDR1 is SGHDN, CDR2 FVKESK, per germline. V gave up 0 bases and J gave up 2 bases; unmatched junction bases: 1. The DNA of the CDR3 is TGTGCCAGCAGCCAAGACCAGGGGGCCTACGAGCAGTACTTC. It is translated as CASSQDQGAYEQYF.

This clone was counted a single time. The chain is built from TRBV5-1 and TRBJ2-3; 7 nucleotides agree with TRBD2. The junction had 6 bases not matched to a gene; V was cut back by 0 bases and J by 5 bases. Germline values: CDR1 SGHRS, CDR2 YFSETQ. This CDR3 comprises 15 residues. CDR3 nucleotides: TGCGCCAGCAGCTTGGGAACGGGAGGTATAGATACGCAGTATTTT. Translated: CASSLGTGGIDTQYF.

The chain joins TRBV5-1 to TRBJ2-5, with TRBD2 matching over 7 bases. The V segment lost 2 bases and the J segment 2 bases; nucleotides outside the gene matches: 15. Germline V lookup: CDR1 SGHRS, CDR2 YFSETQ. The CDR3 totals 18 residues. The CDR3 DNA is TGCGCCAGCAGCTTTACTCAGATTGGCGGGAGCCCTCAAGAGACCCAGTACTTC. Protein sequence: CASSFTQIGGSPQETQYF.

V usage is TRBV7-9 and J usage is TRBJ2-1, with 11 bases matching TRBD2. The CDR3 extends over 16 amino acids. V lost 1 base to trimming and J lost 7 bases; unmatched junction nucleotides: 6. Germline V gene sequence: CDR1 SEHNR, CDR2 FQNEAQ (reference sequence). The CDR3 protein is CASSLEGLAARNEQFF. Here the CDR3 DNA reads TGTGCCAGCAGCTTAGAGGGACTAGCGGCGAGGAATGAGCAGTTCTTC.

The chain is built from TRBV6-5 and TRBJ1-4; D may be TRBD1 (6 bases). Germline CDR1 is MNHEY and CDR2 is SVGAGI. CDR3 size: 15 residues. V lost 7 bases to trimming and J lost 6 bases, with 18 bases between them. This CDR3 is CASKRGTGHYEKLFF. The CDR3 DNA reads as TGTGCCAGCAAACGAGGGACGGGACATTATGAAAAACTGTTTTTT.

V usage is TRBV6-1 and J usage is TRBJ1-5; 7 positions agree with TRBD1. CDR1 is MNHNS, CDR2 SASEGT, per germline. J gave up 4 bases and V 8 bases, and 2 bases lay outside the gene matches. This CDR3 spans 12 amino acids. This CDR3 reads CASRQGNQPQHF. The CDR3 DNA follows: TGTGCCAGCCGACAGGGAAATCAGCCCCAGCATTTT.

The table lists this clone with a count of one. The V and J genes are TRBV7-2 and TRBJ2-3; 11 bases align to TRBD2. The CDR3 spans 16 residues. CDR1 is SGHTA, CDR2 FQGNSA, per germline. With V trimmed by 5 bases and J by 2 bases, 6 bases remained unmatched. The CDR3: CASSPGTSGNTDTQYF. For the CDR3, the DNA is TGTGCCAGCAGCCCCGGGACTAGCGGAAACACAGATACGCAGTATTTT. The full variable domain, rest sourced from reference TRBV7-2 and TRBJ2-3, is GAGVSQSPSNKVTEKGKDVELRCDPISGHTALYWYRQSLGQGLEFLIYFQGNSAPDKSGLPSDRFSAERTGGSVSTLTIQRTQQEDSAVYLCASSPGTSGNTDTQYFGPGTRLTVL.

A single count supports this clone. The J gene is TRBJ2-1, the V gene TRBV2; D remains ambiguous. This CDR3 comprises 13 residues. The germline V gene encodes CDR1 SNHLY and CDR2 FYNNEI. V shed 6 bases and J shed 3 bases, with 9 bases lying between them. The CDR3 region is CASRTFDYNEQFF. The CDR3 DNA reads TGTGCCAGCAGGACTTTTGACTACAATGAGCAGTTCTTC.

The CDR3 spells CASSGASGPTDTQYF. CDR3 bases: TGTGCCAGCAGTGGGGCTAGCGGCCCCACAGATACGCAGTATTTT. This chain connects TRBV2 to TRBJ2-3; 7 nucleotides agree with TRBD2. Germline CDR1 SNHLY, CDR2 FYNNEI. CDR3 size: 15 residues. Germline trimming cut 4 bases from V and 2 bases from J; bases unmatched to any gene: 6.

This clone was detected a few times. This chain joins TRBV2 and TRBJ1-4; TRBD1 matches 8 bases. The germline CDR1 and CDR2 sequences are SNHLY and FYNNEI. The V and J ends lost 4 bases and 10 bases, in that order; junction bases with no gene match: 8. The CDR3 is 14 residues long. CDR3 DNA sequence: TGTGCCAGCAGTGCTCAGGGGGCTAGTAGAAAACTGTTTTTT. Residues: CASSAQGASRKLFF. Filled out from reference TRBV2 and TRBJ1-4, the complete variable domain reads EPEVTQTPSHQVTQMGQEVILRCVPISNHLYFYWYRQILGQKVEFLVSFYNNEISEKSEIFDDQFSVERPDGSNFTLKIRSTKLEDSAMYFCASSAQGASRKLFFGSGTQLSVL.

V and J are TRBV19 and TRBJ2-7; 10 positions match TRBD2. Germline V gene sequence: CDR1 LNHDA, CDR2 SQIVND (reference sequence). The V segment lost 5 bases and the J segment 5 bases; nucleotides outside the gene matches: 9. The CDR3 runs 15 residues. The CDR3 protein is CASSLSGRAGDEQYF. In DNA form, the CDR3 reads TGTGCCAGTAGTCTAAGCGGGAGGGCCGGCGACGAGCAGTACTTC.

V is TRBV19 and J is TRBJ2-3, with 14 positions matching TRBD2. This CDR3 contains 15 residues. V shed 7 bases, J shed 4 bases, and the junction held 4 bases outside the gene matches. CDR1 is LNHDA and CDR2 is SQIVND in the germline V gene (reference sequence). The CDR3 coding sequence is TGTGCCAGTAAGACTAGCGGGGGGGCATCAGATACGCAGTATTTT. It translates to CASKTSGGASDTQYF.

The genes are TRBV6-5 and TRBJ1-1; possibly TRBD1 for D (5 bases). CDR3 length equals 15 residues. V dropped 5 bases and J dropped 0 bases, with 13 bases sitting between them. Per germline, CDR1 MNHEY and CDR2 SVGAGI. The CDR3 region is CASSRAGLMNTEAFF. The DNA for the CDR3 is TGTGCCAGCAGTAGGGCAGGGCTGATGAACACTGAAGCTTTCTTT.

CDR3 amino acids: CARSLGQAHPLEQYF. The CDR3 DNA sequence: TGTGCCAGAAGCTTGGGTCAAGCTCACCCCCTCGAGCAGTACTTC. This chain uses TRBV5-3 with TRBJ2-7; D is undetermined. TRBV5-3 is recorded as an ORF, its role being uncertain. The CDR3 loop spans 15 amino acids. Trimming left V 0 bases short and J 6 bases short, with 16 bases between.